This is a list of T cell receptor beta chains from one sample in a study of T cells in Graves' hyperthyroidism and ophthalmopathy. TCRdb re-analysed the multiplex PCR reads in MiXCR, keeping a single row per CDR3 protein. The sample shows 250,000 or so distinct CDR3 sequences, roughly 15% of them seen only once. The sample taken for sequencing was blood. The receptors were gathered from a woman between 50 and 59 years old with Graves' hyperthyroidism that later progressed to Graves' ophthalmopathy. Both conserved end residues are part of each CDR3. The order of the fields is J gene, clone size, V gene, D gene, CDR3 DNA, CDR3 protein. A D gene is named only where the DNA matches it firmly. Expanded clones are given a class, and other clones once, few, many or no size at all.

TRBJ2-1	NA	TRBV4-2	TRBD2	TGTGCCAGCAGCCAGGGGGGGGACTCCTACAATGAGCAGTTCTTC	CASSQGGDSYNEQFF
TRBJ2-2	many	TRBV7-3	NA	TGTGCCAGCAGCAAAACACCCGGAAATACCGGGGAGCTGTTTTTT	CASSKTPGNTGELFF
TRBJ2-3	NA	TRBV20-1	TRBD1	TGCAGTGCTCCGACAGGGGCCAAAGGGAGCACAGATACGCAGTATTTT	CSAPTGAKGSTDTQYF
TRBJ2-3	NA	TRBV4-1	NA	TGCGCCAGCAGCCAAGAAAGGAAGGCTAGCACAGATACGCAGTATTTT	CASSQERKASTDTQYF
TRBJ2-2	many	TRBV12-3/TRBV12-4	NA	TGTGCCAGCCGCCCACCGGGCAGGGCCGTAAACACCGGGGAGCTGTTTTTT	CASRPPGRAVNTGELFF
TRBJ2-7	many	TRBV12-3/TRBV12-4	TRBD2	TGTGCCAGCAGTTTAGCGGGAGGGCCTTGGGAGCAGTACTTC	CASSLAGGPWEQYF
TRBJ2-1	many	TRBV5-1	NA	TGCGCCAGCAGCTTCGCAAATATCTACAATGAGCAGTTCTTC	CASSFANIYNEQFF
TRBJ2-7	many	TRBV4-2	TRBD2	TGTGCCAGCAGCCAAGAAGGGCTAGCGGGGTTCTACGAGCAGTACTTC	CASSQEGLAGFYEQYF
TRBJ1-1	few	TRBV20-1	NA	TGCAGTGCTGGGGGTAGGAAGGGGGCTTTCTTT	CSAGGRKGAFF
TRBJ1-1	NA	TRBV11-2	NA	TGTGCCAGCAGCTCAAAGATGAACACTGAAGCTTTCTTT	CASSSKMNTEAFF
TRBJ2-7	many	TRBV6-1	NA	TGTGCCAGCGGACCTCACGGGGGCTCCTACGAGCAGTACTTC	CASGPHGGSYEQYF
TRBJ1-4	few	TRBV28	NA	TGTGCCAGCAGGCCCGACGGCCTAAATAATGAAAAACTGTTTTTT	CASRPDGLNNEKLFF
TRBJ1-1	many	TRBV3-1	NA	TGTGCCAGCAGCCAAGAATCGGACACTGAAGCTTTCTTT	CASSQESDTEAFF
TRBJ2-5	few	TRBV5-1	TRBD1	TGCGCCAGCAGCGTTGAACCGGGACAGGGGGCAGCGACCCAGTACTTC	CASSVEPGQGAATQYF
TRBJ2-1	few	TRBV24-1	NA	TGTGCCACCAAACAGCCGGAAACCTACAATGAGCAGTTCTTC	CATKQPETYNEQFF
TRBJ1-2	few	TRBV19	NA	TGTGCCAGCTTAGACAGGCACTATGGCTACACCTTC	CASLDRHYGYTF
TRBJ1-1	few	TRBV30	TRBD1	TGTGCCGGACAGGGGGCGAGGGGTACTGAAGCTTCCTTT	CAGQGARGTEASF
TRBJ2-3	few	TRBV24-1	TRBD2	TGTGCCACCAGTGTGGGGGAGGGAACAGATACGCAGTATTTT	CATSVGEGTDTQYF
TRBJ2-2	many	TRBV2	TRBD2	TGTGCCAGCAGTGAACAACTAGCGGGAGGCGGCGGGGAGCTGTTTTTT	CASSEQLAGGGGELFF
TRBJ2-7	many	TRBV3-1	TRBD2	TGTGCCAGCAGCCGCAAGCGGGAGCTCATCTACGAGCAGTACTTC	CASSRKRELIYEQYF
TRBJ2-4	NA	TRBV19	NA	TGTGCCAGTAGTCCCGGGGGTATTGTGGGAAACATTCAGTACTTC	CASSPGGIVGNIQYF
TRBJ1-5	many	TRBV30	NA	TGTGCCTGGAGTGTTGCAGGGAGGCAGCCCCAGCATTTT	CAWSVAGRQPQHF
TRBJ2-6	few	TRBV20-1	NA	TGCAGTGCGTCCGACAGCGGTGGGGCCAACGTCCTGACTTTC	CSASDSGGANVLTF
TRBJ2-3	many	TRBV10-2	TRBD2	TGCGCCAGCAGTGATCCCAGCGGGGCTAGCACAGATACGCAGTATTTT	CASSDPSGASTDTQYF
TRBJ1-2	many	TRBV10-3	NA	TGTGCCATCAGTGAAAACTTAAACTATGGCTACACCTTC	CAISENLNYGYTF
TRBJ2-2	NA	TRBV6-1	TRBD2	TGTGCCTGCAATCCGGGACTAGCGGGAACCGGGGAGCTGTTTTTT	CACNPGLAGTGELFF
TRBJ2-1	many	TRBV30	NA	TGTGCCTGGAGTGTAGGGGTTGGGTACAATGAGCAGTTCTTC	CAWSVGVGYNEQFF
TRBJ2-1	many	TRBV28	TRBD1	TGTGCCAGCAGGTCGGACAGGGGGAGGTACAATGAGCAGTTCTTC	CASRSDRGRYNEQFF
TRBJ1-1	few	TRBV14	NA	TGTGCCAGCAGCCAAGATAGGGGAACTGAAGCTTTCTTT	CASSQDRGTEAFF
TRBJ2-5	NA	TRBV20-1	TRBD2	TGCAGTGCTGCCCGAGGCGCGGGAGCCTCAGAGACCCAGTACTTC	CSAARGAGASETQYF
TRBJ2-6	NA	TRBV10-2	NA	TGCGCCAGTACGGACGGAGTAATTCCAAACTCTGGGGCCAACGTCCTGACTTTC	CASTDGVIPNSGANVLTF
TRBJ1-1	many	TRBV28	NA	TGTGCCAGCAGCCTAATGGGCCCCGGGACTGAAGCTTTCTTT	CASSLMGPGTEAFF
TRBJ1-1	many	TRBV12-3/TRBV12-4	TRBD1	TGTGCCAGCACCTCTTCGGGACAGGGGGTTCTGAACACTGAAGCTTTCTTT	CASTSSGQGVLNTEAFF
TRBJ2-7	many	TRBV27	NA	TGTGCCAGCGGAGTGGGGGTCGCCTACGAGCAGTACTTC	CASGVGVAYEQYF
TRBJ1-1	many	TRBV15	NA	TGTGCCACCAGCAGAGAACCAAAGGACTGGGCTTTCTTT	CATSREPKDWAFF
TRBJ2-4	many	TRBV5-5	TRBD1	TGTGCCAGCAGCTTGGACCCCCCAGGGGGCGGAAACATTCAGTACTTC	CASSLDPPGGGNIQYF
TRBJ2-7	many	TRBV27	NA	TGTGCCAGCAGTCCACAGGGAGTAGTAGTTTACGAGCAGTACTTC	CASSPQGVVVYEQYF
TRBJ1-5	many	TRBV5-8	NA	TGTGCCAGCAGCTTGCCAGGGCGAGATCAGCCCCAGCATTTT	CASSLPGRDQPQHF
TRBJ2-1	few	TRBV7-3	NA	TGTGCCAGCAGCTTAAGCGGGGACAGACACAATGAGCAGTTCTTC	CASSLSGDRHNEQFF
TRBJ1-2	many	TRBV20-1	TRBD1	TGCAGTGCGCCCCAAACAGGGGGCTCTGGCTACACCTTC	CSAPQTGGSGYTF
TRBJ2-6	many	TRBV7-2	NA	TGTGCCAGCAGCTCCGGGGGCTCAGGGGCCAACGTCCTGACTTTC	CASSSGGSGANVLTF
TRBJ1-2	many	TRBV20-1	TRBD1	TGCAGTGCTACCGGACAGGGGATAGACTATGGCTACACCTTC	CSATGQGIDYGYTF
TRBJ2-7	NA	TRBV19	NA	TGTGCCACCGAAGGGGGCGCGGGAGCCTACGAGCAGTACTTC	CATEGGAGAYEQYF
TRBJ1-5	many	TRBV10-3	NA	TGTGCCATCAGTGAGTTCCATCAGCCCCAGCATTTT	CAISEFHQPQHF
TRBJ1-1	NA	TRBV20-1	TRBD1	TGCAGTGTCCGGGACAGGGGCACTGAAGCTTTCTTT	CSVRDRGTEAFF
TRBJ1-2	NA	TRBV4-2	TRBD1	TGTGCCAGCAGCCAAGTCGGGACAGCCGGGGGCTACACCTTC	CASSQVGTAGGYTF
TRBJ1-4	many	TRBV20-1	TRBD1	TGCAGTGCTTGGACAGGGGGACGTGAAAAACTGTTTTTT	CSAWTGGREKLFF
TRBJ2-3	many	TRBV13	NA	TGTGCCAGCCGGTTTGTGTCCACAGATACGCAGTATTTT	CASRFVSTDTQYF
TRBJ2-7	many	TRBV27	NA	TGTGCCAGCAGTTCCCGCGCACAAGGATGGAACGAGCAGTACTTC	CASSSRAQGWNEQYF
TRBJ2-1	NA	TRBV19	TRBD1	TGTGCCAGTAGTCGACAGGGGGGCTCCTACAATGAGCAGTTCTTC	CASSRQGGSYNEQFF
TRBJ1-1	NA	TRBV6-5	NA	TGTGCCAGCAGTTACGGTGGGGGATCCGCTGAAGCTTTCTTT	CASSYGGGSAEAFF
TRBJ2-5	many	TRBV5-1	TRBD1	TGCGCCAGCAGCTCAAGGGGACAGTCGCAAGAGACCCAGTACTTC	CASSSRGQSQETQYF
TRBJ1-3	many	TRBV3-1	NA	TGTGCCAGCAGCCTAAAGCCGGCGGGAGCTGGAAACACCATATATTTT	CASSLKPAGAGNTIYF
TRBJ2-1	NA	TRBV14	NA	TGTGCCAGCAGCCATCGGCCCGGCGCCCTTGGGAATGAGCAGTTCTTC	CASSHRPGALGNEQFF
TRBJ1-3	few	TRBV29-1	NA	TGCAGCGTTGAGGAGGTTCGTCGGCCAAACACCATATATTTT	CSVEEVRRPNTIYF